This TCR beta chain was found in a study of T cell responses to AZD1222 COVID-19 vaccine. Study-level points and caveats: Baseline seropositivity characterized only a handful of AZD1222 recipients. Repertoires were sampled only after the peak T cell response. Vaccination with two AZD1222 doses was followed by a rise in Spike-specific TCR breadth and depth. With dominance at 160-218 and 743-854, vaccine-associated CD4 TCRs spanned spike.

The germline gives CDR1 GTSNPN, CDR2 SVGIG (reference sequence). Trimming shortened V by 2 bases and J by 0 bases, and 8 bases separated the two germline ends. The CDR3 loop spans 14 amino acids. Worth noting for this clone: Antigen: not known.

Sequenced by immunoSEQ multiplex PCR; TCRdb stores in-frame clones only, minus some. Here the sample spans 90,000 to 110,000 clones, 82% being singletons. The sequencing here drew on peripheral blood, taken on day 0 of AZD1222 vaccination. This sequence originates from an adult in good health. The chain has TRBV30 and TRBJ1-5; D is ambiguous. The CDR3 DNA reads as TGTGCCTGGAGTAACGGGGATAGCAATCAGCCCCAGCATTTT. Residues: CAWSNGDSNQPQHF.